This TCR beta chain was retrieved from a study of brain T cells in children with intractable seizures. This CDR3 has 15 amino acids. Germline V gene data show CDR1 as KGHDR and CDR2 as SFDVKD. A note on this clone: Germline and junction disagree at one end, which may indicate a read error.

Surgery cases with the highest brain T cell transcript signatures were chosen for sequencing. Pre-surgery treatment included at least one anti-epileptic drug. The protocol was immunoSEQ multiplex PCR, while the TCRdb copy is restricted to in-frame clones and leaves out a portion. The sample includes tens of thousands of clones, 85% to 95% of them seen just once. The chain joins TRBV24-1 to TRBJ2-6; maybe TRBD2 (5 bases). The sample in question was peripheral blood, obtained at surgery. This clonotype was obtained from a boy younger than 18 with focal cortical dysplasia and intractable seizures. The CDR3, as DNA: TGTGCCTCCAGCGGACGGAGCTCTGGGGCCAACGTCCTGACTTTC. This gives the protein CASSGRSSGANVLTF.